These 32 T cell receptor beta chains were all obtained from the same sample, sequenced in a study of T-cell reconstitution after alpha-beta-depleted transplantation in children listed by TCRdb under 2016. Per the publication, the treatment or condition label means: allogeneic hematopoietic cell transplantation with graft depleted of TCRalphabeta T cells and CD19 B cells. The library was built by means of PCR. Instrument used: Illumina HiSeq 2500. To normalize quantification of the TCRbeta repertoire, the TCR libraries were built with molecular barcoding that relied on unique molecular identifiers. Starting from the raw public reads, TCRdb applied fastp trimming at Q25, assembled clones with MiXCR and retained in-frame beta chains. Every distinct CDR3 protein forms one entry, paired with its most common genes and DNA. The sample table shows 150,000 to 200,000 distinct CDR3 sequences, and 5% to 7.5% are seen once. Together, the top ten hold 4.5% of the sample.

Material: PBMCs, obtained before TCRalphabeta/CD19-depleted stem cell transplant. These receptors all come from a girl under three years old with combined immunodeficiency, due to receive a stem cell transplant.

Ten or more counts support this clonotype. The genes are TRBV12-3 or TRBV12-4 and TRBJ2-1; 10 positions match TRBD1. Trimming cost V 5 bases and J 5 bases; bases outside gene matches: 6. The CDR3 runs to 15 residues. CDR3 protein: CASSRRQGADNEQFF. CDR3 nucleotides: TGTGCCAGCAGTAGGCGACAGGGGGCTGACAATGAGCAGTTCTTC.

At least ten counts were recorded for this clonotype. This chain joins TRBV28 and TRBJ2-3; D might be TRBD2 (6 bases). Germline CDR1 and CDR2: MDHEN and SYDVKM. CDR3 length: 16 amino acids. The V gene lost 5 bases and the J gene lost 3 bases, with 18 bases spanning the gap. The CDR3 spells CASSIGGAELTDTQYF. In DNA, the CDR3 is TGTGCCAGCAGTATCGGCGGGGCCGAGTTGACAGATACGCAGTATTTT.

At least ten counts were recorded for this clonotype. The chain employs TRBV12-3 or TRBV12-4 and TRBJ2-3, with D tentatively TRBD2 (6 bases). The V gene lost 5 bases and the J gene lost 3 bases, with 18 bases spanning the gap. This CDR3 is 16 amino acids long. This CDR3 reads CASSPADGGRTDTQYF. DNA of the CDR3: TGTGCCAGCAGTCCCGCGGATGGAGGGCGTACAGATACGCAGTATTTT.

This clonotype was counted at least ten times. The chain links TRBV3-1 to TRBJ2-7; the match to TRBD2 covers 7 bases. Germline V lookup: CDR1 LGHDT, CDR2 YNNKEL (reference sequence). The CDR3 extends over 13 amino acids. V was clipped by 4 bases and J by 6 bases; unmatched bases: 6. The CDR3 region has the DNA TGTGCCAGCAGCCCTAGCGGAGGGGTCGAGCAGTACTTC. Translation gives CASSPSGGVEQYF.

This clonotype was detected many times. V usage is TRBV14 and J usage is TRBJ1-6; D is undetermined. The CDR3 has 17 residues. From germline, CDR1 is SGHDN and CDR2 FVKESK. Trimming removed 1 base at V and 5 bases at J, with 15 bases between. The DNA of the CDR3 is TGTGCCAGCAGCCAAGTTCTGAGTTTTCAGGATAATTCACCCCTCCACTTT. It is translated as CASSQVLSFQDNSPLHF. Supplemented by reference TRBV14 and TRBJ1-6, the full variable domain reads EAGVTQFPSHSVIEKGQTVTLRCDPISGHDNLYWYRRVMGKEIKFLLHFVKESKQDESGMPNNRFLAERTGGTYSTLKVQPAELEDSGVYFCASSQVLSFQDNSPLHFGNGTRLTVT.

This clonotype was recorded many times. This rearrangement joins TRBV24-1 to TRBJ2-5; no firm D call. The CDR3 runs 13 residues. V was pared by 5 bases and J by 5 bases, with 11 bases between. Germline CDR1 KGHDR, CDR2 SFDVKD. The CDR3 DNA reads as TGTGCCACCAGTGTGTCAGGAGTTGAGACCCAGTACTTC. Amino acid sequence: CATSVSGVETQYF.

This clonotype appeared many times. This chain joins TRBV5-8 and TRBJ2-1; 7 positions match TRBD1. This CDR3 is 13 amino acids long. Per germline, CDR1 SGHTS and CDR2 YDEGEE. The V gene end was trimmed by 4 bases and the J gene end by 4 bases; junction bases not matched to a gene: 2. The CDR3 DNA follows: TGTGCCAGCAGCCGGGGACAGTACAATGAGCAGTTCTTC. This translates into CASSRGQYNEQFF.

This clonotype has ten or more counts. The rearrangement uses TRBV13 and TRBJ2-1, with 10 positions matching TRBD2. J was trimmed by 0 bases and V by 4 bases; bases with no gene match: 12. The CDR3 consists of 19 residues. CDR1 and CDR2 (germline): PRHDT, FYEKMQ (reference sequence). CDR3: CASSSILAGPSSSYNEQFF. Written as DNA, the CDR3 is TGTGCCAGCAGCTCTATACTAGCGGGGCCCTCAAGCTCCTACAATGAGCAGTTCTTC.

This clonotype was counted at least ten times. The chain combines TRBV20-1 with TRBJ2-5; D not certain. This CDR3 spans 15 amino acids. Germline CDR1 DFQATT, CDR2 SNEGSKA (reference sequence). V was cut by 3 bases and J by 0 bases, with 14 bases left in between. The CDR3 loop is CSASRLDVNQETQYF. The CDR3 coding sequence is TGCAGTGCTAGTCGACTGGACGTCAACCAAGAGACCCAGTACTTC.

This clonotype came up many times. The chain links TRBV27 to TRBJ2-1; the D call may be TRBD1 or TRBD2 (5 bases each). In germline, CDR1 is MNHEY, CDR2 SMNVEV (reference sequence). The CDR3 loop spans 16 amino acids. V was shortened by 2 bases and J by 0 bases, with 11 bases between the two germline ends. The CDR3 loop is CASSLIGASSYNEQFF. The CDR3, as DNA: TGTGCCAGCAGTTTAATCGGGGCCAGCTCCTACAATGAGCAGTTCTTC.

Many counts were recorded for this clonotype. This rearrangement joins TRBV20-1 to TRBJ2-1; no firm D call. Germline CDR1 DFQATT, CDR2 SNEGSKA (reference sequence). The germline V and J ends were trimmed by 2 bases and 9 bases, with 8 bases remaining between them. This CDR3 region has 11 residues. CDR3 DNA sequence: TGCAGTGCTAGACTAATCAGTGAGCAGTTCTTC. It is translated as CSARLISEQFF.

This clonotype turned up a few times. The V call is TRBV7-9, the J call TRBJ1-1; D unclear. Per the germline V gene, CDR1 is SEHNR and CDR2 is FQNEAQ (reference sequence). This CDR3 contains 14 residues. Trimming took 1 base from V and 0 from J, leaving 6 bases between them. This CDR3 is CASSLVRVNTEAFF. CDR3 in DNA: TGTGCCAGCAGCTTAGTTCGCGTGAACACTGAAGCTTTCTTT. Using reference TRBV7-9 and TRBJ1-1 for the parts outside the CDR3, the full variable domain is DTGVSQNPRHKITKRGQNVTFRCDPISEHNRLYWYRQTLGQGPEFLTYFQNEAQLEKSRLLSDRFSAERPKGSFSTLEIQRTEQGDSAMYLCASSLVRVNTEAFFGQGTRLTVV.

The sample holds many counts of this clonotype. The rearrangement links TRBV15 to TRBJ2-1, with D uncertain. Per the germline V gene, CDR1 is LNHNV and CDR2 is YYDKDF (reference sequence). The CDR3 covers 15 residues. Trimming took off 3 bases at V and 0 bases at J, with 9 bases between the two ends. The CDR3, as DNA: TGTGCCACCAGCAGCCACCCGAGCTCCTACAATGAGCAGTTCTTC. Amino acids: CATSSHPSSYNEQFF.

This clonotype was counted many times. The gene calls are TRBV7-8 and TRBJ1-6; D gene uncertain. The CDR3 is 16 residues long. The V and J ends lost 1 base and 7 bases respectively, with 14 bases between them. The germline CDR1 and CDR2 sequences are SGHVS and FQNEAQ. The CDR3: CASSLVSLAVNSPLHF. The CDR3, as DNA: TGTGCCAGCAGCTTAGTTTCTTTGGCGGTCAATTCACCCCTCCACTTT.

This clonotype was picked up many times. The gene calls are TRBV12-3 or TRBV12-4 and TRBJ2-5, with D unresolved. V was pared by 4 bases and J by 2 bases, with 14 bases between. The CDR3 totals 15 residues. The CDR3, as DNA: TGTGCCAGCAGTTCCCCTTTGTGGCTTCAAGAGACCCAGTACTTC. Its protein product is CASSSPLWLQETQYF.

This clonotype was seen ten or more times. This chain connects TRBV12-3 or TRBV12-4 to TRBJ2-7; D unclear. The CDR3 has 13 residues. Trimming stripped 1 base from V and 3 bases from J, with 7 bases between. Here the CDR3 DNA reads TGTGCCAGCAGTTTAGTTGAGAGCTACGAGCAGTACTTC. Protein product: CASSLVESYEQYF.

This clonotype was observed many times. The chain couples TRBV4-2 to TRBJ2-3; 7 nucleotides agree with TRBD2. Per germline, CDR1 LGHNA and CDR2 YNFKEQ. The CDR3 consists of 17 residues. V lost 0 bases, J lost 6 bases, and 12 bases stayed unmatched. The CDR3 region has the DNA TGTGCCAGCAGCCAAGATGGGTTAGCGGGCATGTGGGATACGCAGTATTTT. Translation gives CASSQDGLAGMWDTQYF.

This clonotype has ten or more counts. The chain uses TRBV28 and TRBJ2-7; the D call may be TRBD1 or TRBD2 (5 bases each). V shed 5 bases and J shed 3 bases, with 17 bases lying between them. The CDR3 spans 15 residues. CDR1 and CDR2 from the germline V gene are MDHEN and SYDVKM. The CDR3 region is CASSLGLAPIYEQYF. The CDR3 DNA reads as TGTGCCAGCAGTCTGGGGCTAGCCCCTATCTACGAGCAGTACTTC.

This clonotype was counted many times. The V gene is TRBV4-1, the J gene TRBJ2-1; tentative D call: TRBD2 (5 bases). Deletions cut 4 bases from V and 6 bases from J, with 16 bases between. Germline V gene lookup returns CDR1 MGHRA and CDR2 YSYEKL. The CDR3 sequence is 15 residues long. The chain's CDR3 is CASSPGPGSSNEQFF. CDR3 nucleotides: TGCGCCAGCAGCCCCGGGCCGGGATCTAGCAATGAGCAGTTCTTC.

This clonotype has a count of ten or more. The V and J genes are TRBV4-3 and TRBJ1-1; possible D gene TRBD1, 5 bases. The CDR3 spans 15 residues. Trimming shortened V by 4 bases and J by 3 bases, and 15 bases separated the two germline ends. Per germline, CDR1 LGHNA and CDR2 YSLEER. CDR3 sequence: CASSLEEGRDTEAFF. Written as DNA, the CDR3 is TGCGCCAGCAGCCTCGAGGAGGGGCGGGACACTGAAGCTTTCTTT.

Ten or more counts support this clonotype. J is TRBJ2-1 and V is TRBV4-3; 8 bases agree with TRBD1. The CDR3 contains 14 residues. Unmatched junction bases numbered 2, after V lost 2 bases and J lost 5 bases. Germline loops: CDR1 LGHNA, CDR2 YSLEER. CDR3 loop: CASSQLDRDNEQFF. CDR3 bases: TGCGCCAGCAGCCAACTGGACAGGGACAATGAGCAGTTCTTC.

This clonotype appeared many times. V and J are TRBV10-3 and TRBJ2-3, with 8 positions matching TRBD2. J lost 6 bases, V lost 6 bases, and 8 bases had no gene match. The CDR3 spans 14 residues. CDR1 is ENHRY, CDR2 SYGVKD, per germline. CDR3 loop: CAISLGLETDTQYF. As DNA, the CDR3 is TGTGCCATCAGCTTGGGACTAGAGACCGATACGCAGTATTTT.

This clonotype appeared a few times. The rearrangement joins TRBV10-3 to TRBJ2-1, with 12 positions matching TRBD2. This CDR3 has 17 residues. CDR1 and CDR2 from the germline V gene are ENHRY and SYGVKD. Losses at the gene ends were 2 bases for V and 8 bases for J; bases not matched to a gene: 10. CDR3 in DNA: TGTGCCATCAGTGAGGAACCTACTAGCGGGGGGTACGATGAGCAGTTCTTC. This encodes CAISEEPTSGGYDEQFF.

This clonotype was counted at least ten times. The V gene is TRBV29-1, the J gene TRBJ2-2; no firm D call. CDR1 and CDR2 from the germline V gene are SQVTM and ANQGSEA. The ends were cut back, 1 base at V and 0 bases at J, with 9 bases in the middle. The CDR3 has 15 residues. This chain's CDR3 is CSVEAVGSNTGELFF. DNA for the CDR3: TGCAGCGTTGAAGCGGTGGGTTCGAACACCGGGGAGCTGTTTTTT.

This clonotype was found many times. The chain has TRBV20-1 and TRBJ1-3; perhaps TRBD1 as D (5 bases). V lost 1 base and J 1 base, leaving 11 bases between the germline ends. The CDR3 is 15 residues long. Germline loops: CDR1 DFQATT, CDR2 SNEGSKA (reference sequence). The chain's CDR3 is CSARVLRGSGNTIYF. The CDR3 region has the DNA TGCAGTGCTAGAGTACTAAGGGGTTCTGGAAACACCATATATTTT.

The rearrangement uses TRBV7-9 and TRBJ2-7; D is unresolved. Germline values: CDR1 SEHNR, CDR2 FQNEAQ (reference sequence). The V and J ends lost 0 bases and 7 bases respectively, with 7 bases between them. The CDR3 contains 12 residues. In DNA form, the CDR3 reads TGTGCCAGCAGCTTAGCCGCTCGGGAGCAGTACTTC. As protein: CASSLAAREQYF.

This clonotype was counted ten times or more. V usage is TRBV6-7 and J usage is TRBJ2-1; 12 bases line up with TRBD2. TRBV6-7 is recorded as an ORF, its role being uncertain. J lost 0 bases, V lost 11 bases, and 26 bases had no gene match. The CDR3 is made up of 22 amino acids. DNA for the CDR3: TGTGCCGCAGACAGAGACGGACTAGCGGGATCTCATCCCTCAAGCTCCTACAATGAGCAGTTCTTC. Its translation is CAADRDGLAGSHPSSSYNEQFF.

This clonotype was seen many times. The chain uses TRBV6-1 and TRBJ2-1, with 11 nucleotides matching TRBD1. The germline gives CDR1 MNHNS, CDR2 SASEGT. The V gene end was trimmed by 5 bases and the J gene end by 1 base; junction bases not matched to a gene: 4. The CDR3 totals 16 residues. The CDR3 is CASSQWDRGSYNEQFF. The CDR3 DNA reads TGTGCCAGCAGTCAATGGGACAGGGGGTCCTACAATGAGCAGTTCTTC.

V usage is TRBV4-3 and J usage is TRBJ2-3; tentative D call: TRBD2 (5 bases). This CDR3 comprises 17 residues. Germline values: CDR1 LGHNA, CDR2 YSLEER. The V gene lost 0 bases and the J gene lost 2 bases, with 15 bases spanning the gap. The DNA for the CDR3 is TGCGCCAGCAGCCAAGATCCATGGCTAGCTTCCACAGATACGCAGTATTTT. This encodes CASSQDPWLASTDTQYF.

This clonotype was seen a handful of times. The chain is built from TRBV6-1 and TRBJ2-7; D gene unclear. The CDR3 has 11 residues. CDR1 and CDR2 (germline): MNHNS, SASEGT. Trimming took 3 bases from V and 4 from J, leaving 4 bases between them. CDR3 DNA: TGTGCCAGCAGTGACCCTTACGAGCAGTACTTC. Translating gives CASSDPYEQYF.

There are many counts of this clonotype. V gene TRBV4-1 combines with J gene TRBJ2-7; D uncertain. Looked up from germline, CDR1 is MGHRA and CDR2 is YSYEKL. The ends were cut back, 3 bases at V and 0 bases at J, with 9 bases in the middle. The length of the CDR3 is 14 residues. The DNA of the CDR3 is TGCGCCAGCAGCCAGAGCCCAGTCTCCTACGAGCAGTACTTC. This codes for CASSQSPVSYEQYF.

This clonotype was seen at least ten times. This rearrangement joins TRBV28 to TRBJ2-1; 8 nucleotides agree with TRBD1. The junction had 11 bases not matched to a gene; V was cut back by 6 bases and J by 10 bases. From germline, CDR1 is MDHEN and CDR2 SYDVKM. The CDR3 totals 14 residues. The CDR3 nucleotides are TGTGCCAGCAGAACCGGACAGGGTAGTAAGGAGCAGTTCTTC. Amino acid sequence: CASRTGQGSKEQFF.